This T cell receptor (beta chain) derives from a study of identical twins. TCRdb re-analysed the 5' RACE reads in MiXCR, keeping a single row per CDR3 protein. Of about 470,000 distinct CDR3 sequences listed, around 24% are singletons. Looked up from germline, CDR1 is SGHAT and CDR2 is FQDESV (reference sequence). J lost 6 bases, V lost 1 base, and 12 bases had no gene match. The CDR3 is 18 amino acids. Another study also made use of these data, one on T cells expressing NK-cell markers.

The clonotype originates from a woman under 30 in good health. The V and J genes are TRBV11-1 and TRBJ2-1, with 10 positions matching TRBD2. The specimen was CD4+ T cells sorted from blood. The CDR3 is CASSLGKVRTSGGNEQFF. CDR3 sequence (DNA): TGTGCCAGCAGCTTAGGGAAGGTCAGGACTAGCGGAGGCAATGAGCAGTTCTTC. Complete variable domain (other parts from reference TRBV11-1 and TRBJ2-1): EAEVAQSPRYKITEKSQAVAFWCDPISGHATLYWYRQILGQGPELLVQFQDESVVDDSQLPKDRFSAERLKGVDSTLKIQPAELGDSAMYLCASSLGKVRTSGGNEQFFGPGTRLTVL.